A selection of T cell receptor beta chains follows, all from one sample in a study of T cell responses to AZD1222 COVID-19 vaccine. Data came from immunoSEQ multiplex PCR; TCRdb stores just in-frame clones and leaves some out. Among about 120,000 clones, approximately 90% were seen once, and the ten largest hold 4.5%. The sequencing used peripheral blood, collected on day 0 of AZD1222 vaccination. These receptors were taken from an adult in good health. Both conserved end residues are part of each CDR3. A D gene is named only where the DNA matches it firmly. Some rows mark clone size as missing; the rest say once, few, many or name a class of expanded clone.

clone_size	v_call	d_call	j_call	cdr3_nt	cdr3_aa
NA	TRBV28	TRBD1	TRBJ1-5	TGTGCCAGCAGTCCACAGACAGGGAGCCGCCCCAAGCATTTT	CASSPQTGSRPKHF
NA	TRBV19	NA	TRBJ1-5	TGTGCCAGTAGCACAACAGGCGCCCTAGTAATTGATCAGCCCCAGCATTTT	CASSTTGALVIDQPQHF
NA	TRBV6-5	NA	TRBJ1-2	TGTGCCAGCAGTTACTCCGGGGGGGGCCATGGCTACACCTTC	CASSYSGGGHGYTF
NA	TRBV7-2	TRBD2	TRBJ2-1	TGTGCCAGCAGCTCTCAGACTAGCATTGAGCAGTTCTTC	CASSSQTSIEQFF
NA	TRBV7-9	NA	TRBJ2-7	TGTGCCAGCAGCTTAATGGGTGAGCAGTACTTC	CASSLMGEQYF
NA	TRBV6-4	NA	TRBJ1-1	TGTGCCAGCAGTAAATCTGTGAACACTGAAGCTTTCTTT	CASSKSVNTEAFF
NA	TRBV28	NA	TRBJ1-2	TGTGCCAGCAGTTTCCAGACGACCTATGGCTACACCTTC	CASSFQTTYGYTF
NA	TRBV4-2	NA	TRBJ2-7	TGTGCCAGCAGCCAAGATCCGGGCGCGGTGTACGAGCAGTACTTC	CASSQDPGAVYEQYF
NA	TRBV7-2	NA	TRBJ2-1	TGTGCCAGCAGCTCCGCTAGCGAGCATCACAATGAGCAGTTCTTC	CASSSASEHHNEQFF
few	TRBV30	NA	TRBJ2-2	TGTGCCTGGAGTGACTATAGCGGGGAGCTGTTTTTT	CAWSDYSGELFF
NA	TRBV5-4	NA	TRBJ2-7	TGTGCCAGCAGCTTGCTGGAGGGGGCGATGGAGCAGTACTTC	CASSLLEGAMEQYF
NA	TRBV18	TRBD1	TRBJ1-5	TGTGCCAGCTCAAACGACAGGGGCGGCAATCAGCCCCAGCATTTT	CASSNDRGGNQPQHF
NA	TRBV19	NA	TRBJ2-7	TGTGCCAGTAGTAGTCAGGGTGCTGGCGGTTACGAGCAGTACTTC	CASSSQGAGGYEQYF
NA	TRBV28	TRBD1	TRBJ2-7	TGTGCCAGCAGTTTAAGGTCGACAGGGGCCATCTACGAGCAGTACTTC	CASSLRSTGAIYEQYF
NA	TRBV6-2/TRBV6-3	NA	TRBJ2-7	TGTGCCAGCAGTGCCCCTGGGCGGGGAGTCCACGAGCAGTACTTC	CASSAPGRGVHEQYF
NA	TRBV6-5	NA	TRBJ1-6	TGTGCCAGCAGTTTCTTCCAGCAATCACCCCTCCACTTT	CASSFFQQSPLHF
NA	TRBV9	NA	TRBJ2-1	TGTGCCAGCAGCGTAGACAGCAGGGTAAATGAGCAGTTCTTC	CASSVDSRVNEQFF
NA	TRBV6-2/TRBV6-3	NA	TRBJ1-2	TGTGCCAGCAGTTATCCCCCCGCGGTCAAGTCCGGTGGCTACACCTTC	CASSYPPAVKSGGYTF
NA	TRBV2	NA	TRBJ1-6	TGTGCCAGCAGTGCTGGGGTCGACCGCGTATTACCCCTCCACTTT	CASSAGVDRVLPLHF
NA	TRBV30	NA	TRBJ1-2	TGTGCCTGTTTCTCCCCCGGGAACAATTATGGCTACACCTTC	CACFSPGNNYGYTF
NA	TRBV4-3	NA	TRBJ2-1	TGCGCCAGCCAACCAGAACAGGGTTTCCACAATGAGCAGTTCTTC	CASQPEQGFHNEQFF
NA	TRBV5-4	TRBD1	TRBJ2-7	TGTGCCAGCAGCTTGGCAGGGGGCGCGTACGAGCAGTACTTC	CASSLAGGAYEQYF
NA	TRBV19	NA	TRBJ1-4	TGTGCCAGTAGTTTTGGACAGCTTAATGAAAAACTGTTTTTT	CASSFGQLNEKLFF
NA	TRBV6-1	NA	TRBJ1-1	TGTGCCAGCAGTGAACGCGAGGGGAGAGGATCGACTGAAGCTTTCTTT	CASSEREGRGSTEAFF
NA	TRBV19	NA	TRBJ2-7	TGTGCCAGTAGTATGACCGGGAGTGAGCAGTACTTC	CASSMTGSEQYF
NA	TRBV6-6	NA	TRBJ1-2	TGTGCCACACTCATTAACTATGGCTACACCTTC	CATLINYGYTF
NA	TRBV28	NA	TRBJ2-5	TGTGCCAGCAGTTTCACAGAGACCCAGTACTTC	CASSFTETQYF
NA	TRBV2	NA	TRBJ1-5	TGTGCCAGCAGTTCCCAGGGTTTGGGCAATCAGCCCCAGCATTTT	CASSSQGLGNQPQHF
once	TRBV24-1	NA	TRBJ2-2	TGTGCCACCAGTGATTTGCAAGGGAACACCGGGGAGCTGTTTTTT	CATSDLQGNTGELFF
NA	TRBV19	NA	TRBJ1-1	TGTGCCAGTAGTATCCAGAGTACTCGGGGCACTGAAGCTTTCTTT	CASSIQSTRGTEAFF
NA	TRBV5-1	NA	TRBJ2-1	TGCGCCAGCAGCTTGTACGACAGGCCGACCTACAATGAGCAGTTCTTC	CASSLYDRPTYNEQFF
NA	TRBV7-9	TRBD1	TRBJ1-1	TGTGCCAGCAGCTTAGCGGGGACAGGGAGAACTGAAGCTTTCTTT	CASSLAGTGRTEAFF